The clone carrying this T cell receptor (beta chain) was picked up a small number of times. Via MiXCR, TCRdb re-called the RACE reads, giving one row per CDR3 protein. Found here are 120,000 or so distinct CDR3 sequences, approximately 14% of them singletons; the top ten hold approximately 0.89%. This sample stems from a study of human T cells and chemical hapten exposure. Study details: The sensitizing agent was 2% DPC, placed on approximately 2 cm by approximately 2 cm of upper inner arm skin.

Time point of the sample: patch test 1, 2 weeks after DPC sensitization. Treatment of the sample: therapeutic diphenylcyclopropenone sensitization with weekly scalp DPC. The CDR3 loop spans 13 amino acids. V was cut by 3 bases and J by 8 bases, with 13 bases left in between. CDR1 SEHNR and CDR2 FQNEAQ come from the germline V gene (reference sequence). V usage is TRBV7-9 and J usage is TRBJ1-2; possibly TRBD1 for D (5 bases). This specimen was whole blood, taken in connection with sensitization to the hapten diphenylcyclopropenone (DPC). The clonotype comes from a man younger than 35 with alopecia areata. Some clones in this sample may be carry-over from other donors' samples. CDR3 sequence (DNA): TGTGCCAGCAGCTTCAGTGCAGGGATAGGCTACACCTTC. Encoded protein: CASSFSAGIGYTF.